This T cell receptor (beta chain) appears in the sequencing data of a study of blood T cells in healthy people across ages (dated by TCRdb to between 2014 and 2016). Looking at the study overall: In model experiments, template switching captured about one uniquely barcoded TCR beta cDNA molecule for every two T cells. The study measured age-related changes in TCR beta repertoire diversity using deep sequencing normalized with unique cDNA molecular identifiers. The donors were divided into four age groups: young (average about 16 years), middle-aged (around 41), aged (62) and long-lived (roughly 82). Donors of different ages were randomly distributed across sequencing lanes to avoid experimental bias. Two additional independent replicas of 1 million unique cDNA reads from the same blood draw were analyzed for two donors (one aged 18 to 29 and one aged 80 or older).

From the cysteine through the phenylalanine, the CDR3 covers 14 amino acids. The only DNA kept is the CDR3, 42 bases in frame from the first base. The germline V gene sets CDR1 to SNHLY and CDR2 to FYNNEI. Libraries were prepared through 5' RACE. Data came from an Illumina HiSeq 2500. The second PCR ran for roughly 7 to 12 cycles and used a J-beta primer mix along with a sample-barcoded 5' primer. A unique molecular identifier was introduced onto each TCR beta cDNA molecule by a template-switch 5' adaptor carrying 12 random nucleotides. Each sample yielded at least 2.5 million CDR3-containing paired-end reads. All of the RNA was converted into first-strand cDNA using the Mint cDNA synthesis kit, with a TRBC-specific oligonucleotide serving as the primer. Following uracil-DNA glycosylase treatment, all cDNA underwent a first 18-cycle PCR with the universal primers M1SS and BC2_uni_R. In the original analysis: For normalization, 1 million high-quality reads, each with a distinct molecular identifier, were randomly selected from each sample. Instead of being binned into consensus sequences, reads that shared molecular identifiers were thrown out. MiTCR, run with a Q25 quality threshold and the strictest error-elimination algorithm, handled CDR3 identification, clonotype clustering and error correction. A nonparametric unseen species model using Euler transformation provided a lower-bound estimate of total TCR beta diversity. TCRdb trimmed the raw reads at Q25, called clones with MiXCR and kept productive beta chains. Every CDR3 protein is listed once, alongside the most common genes and DNA of its rows. The V and J calls reflect TCRdb's pipeline rather than the authors' work. The sample table records approximately 1.5 million distinct CDR3 sequences; around 35% of these occur just once. Around 10% of the sample comes from the top ten.

Overall study outcomes, separate from this receptor: The long-lived group showed more naive CD4+ T cells, fewer expanded clones and increased TCR diversity than the aged group, suggesting age selection. Donor CMV infection status was unknown, potentially confounding age-related changes in expanded clonotypes. As age increased, observed TCR beta diversity per million T cells dropped in a roughly linear way, and a significant reduction was already evident by age 40. Observed TCR beta diversity correlated strongly with the percentage of naive T cells measured by flow cytometry. Conclusive comparison of naive and antigen-experienced compartments was prevented by the profiling of bulk unsorted PBMCs. Estimates of total diversity from one million sequenced T cells were regarded as lower bounds and underestimates.

Regarding this clonotype: Its specific antigen is unknown. It has no much larger one-base neighbor in the sample; base qualities were not kept.

The donors were some 39 Caucasian individuals from Russia, aged roughly 6 to 90 years, who were systemically healthy. Each donor gave ten milliliters of peripheral blood, collected into EDTA-treated Vacutainer tubes. Ficoll-Paque density-gradient centrifugation was used to isolate PBMCs, with at least 6 million per sample. Trizol reagent was used to extract total RNA from the PBMCs, yielding at least 5 micrograms per sample. Naive CD45RAhigh/CD27high T cell percentages were measured by flow cytometry on a PBMC aliquot from every donor. This clonotype was sampled from a woman in her twenties or thirties in good health. The sample comprised blood. The receptor chain draws on TRBV2 and TRBJ2-7; the best D guess is TRBD2, with 6 bases matching. The closer fit of TRBJ2-5 to the DNA end suggests the J call may be wrong. The CDR3 region: CASNAQTRGETQYF. The DNA sequence reads TGTGCCAGCAATGCGCAAACCCGGGGGGAGACCCAGTACTTC.